What follows are 8 T cell receptor beta chains derived from one specimen sequenced in a study of Ad26.COV2.S vaccination and SARS-CoV-2 variants. Treatment meaning: 19 received Ad26.COV2.S at low or high dose, single or two shots; roughly five received placebo; per-sample allocation not given. It was on day 63 after the first vaccine or placebo injection that samples were taken. Clones were sequenced by immunoSEQ multiplex PCR, and TCRdb holds only the in-frame ones, with some missing. There are approximately 420,000 clones in the sample; around 85% occur only once, and roughly 3% lies in the top ten. The sequencing here drew on peripheral blood, taken in a trial of Ad26.COV2.S vaccine versus placebo. Source of these receptors: a person between 18 and 59 years old who received the Ad26.COV2.S COVID-19 vaccine or a placebo.

The chain employs TRBV5-6 and TRBJ2-2, with D uncertain. Germline CDR1 and CDR2: SGHDT and YYEEEE. The length of the CDR3 is 12 residues. The V end was cut by 0 bases, the J end by 7 bases, with 4 bases between. The DNA of the CDR3 is TGTGCCAGCAGCTTGGCAGTCGGGGAGCTGTTTTTT. This translates into CASSLAVGELFF.

In this sample, this clone turned up once. V and J are TRBV6-5 and TRBJ1-1; possible D gene TRBD1, 6 bases. CDR1 is MNHEY and CDR2 is SVGAGI in the germline V gene. The ends were cut back, 5 bases at V and 13 bases at J, with 23 bases in the middle. The CDR3 covers 14 residues. Here the CDR3 DNA reads TGTGCCAGCAGTACCGGGGACGGGGGGCGAGCTCTTTTCTTT. Its protein is CASSTGDGGRALFF.

This rearrangement joins TRBV7-9 to TRBJ2-1, with TRBD2 as a possible D gene (7 bases). Trimming stripped 5 bases from V and 2 bases from J, with 16 bases between. The CDR3 spans 16 residues. Germline assignment: CDR1 SEHNR and CDR2 FQNEAQ (reference sequence). The CDR3 sequence: CASSLGAGAPYNEQFF. The CDR3 nucleotides read TGTGCCAGCAGCCTCGGGGCGGGGGCCCCCTACAATGAGCAGTTCTTC. Looking up the rest from reference TRBV7-9 and TRBJ2-1 gives the full variable domain: DTGVSQNPRHKITKRGQNVTFRCDPISEHNRLYWYRQTLGQGPEFLTYFQNEAQLEKSRLLSDRFSAERPKGSFSTLEIQRTEQGDSAMYLCASSLGAGAPYNEQFFGPGTRLTVL.

The rearrangement links TRBV29-1 to TRBJ2-3, with D tentatively TRBD2 (6 bases). Trimming removed 4 bases at V and 4 bases at J, with 15 bases between. The CDR3 has 14 residues. Germline V CDR1 and CDR2: SQVTM, ANQGSEA. CDR3 residues: CSVGAAAGPDTQYF. The CDR3 DNA sequence: TGCAGCGTTGGGGCGGCGGCGGGGCCAGATACGCAGTATTTT.

The chain recombines TRBV28 with TRBJ1-5, with 8 bases identical to TRBD1. The CDR3 has 13 residues. Germline CDR1 is MDHEN and CDR2 is SYDVKM. V lost 6 bases, J lost 7 bases, and 5 bases stayed unmatched. The CDR3 nucleotides read TGTGCCAGCAGCTCTCCAGGGGGCCAGCCCCAGCATTTT. Translated, it gives CASSSPGGQPQHF. Combining the CDR3 with reference TRBV28 and TRBJ1-5 gives the whole variable domain DVKVTQSSRYLVKRTGEKVFLECVQDMDHENMFWYRQDPGLGLRLIYFSYDVKMKEKGDIPEGYSVSREKKERFSLILESASTNQTSMYLCASSSPGGQPQHFGDGTRLSIL.

On this clone: Distinct nucleotide sequences in the sample also encode this CDR3. This chain connects TRBV5-1 to TRBJ2-7, with 7 bases that match TRBD2. The germline CDR1 and CDR2 sequences are SGHRS and YFSETQ. This CDR3 comprises 14 residues. V lost 2 bases and J lost 0; bases outside the gene matches: 2. CDR3 residues: CASSLSGGSYEQYF. The CDR3 coding sequence is TGCGCCAGCAGCTTATCGGGGGGCTCCTACGAGCAGTACTTC.

This chain links TRBV19 with TRBJ1-1; the match to TRBD1 covers 7 bases. V was pared by 3 bases and J by 0 bases, with 4 bases of the junction left unmatched. Germline CDR1 reads LNHDA; CDR2 reads SQIVND (reference sequence). The CDR3 consists of 15 residues. In nucleotides, the CDR3 is TGTGCCAGTAGTATTGCAGGGGGGGTGAACACTGAAGCTTTCTTT. Amino acids: CASSIAGGVNTEAFF.

This chain links TRBV6-5 with TRBJ2-2; no clear D gene. Germline CDR1 MNHEY, CDR2 SVGAGI. Trimming cost V 8 bases and J 1 base, with 11 bases left between them. This CDR3 contains 14 residues. DNA of the CDR3: TGTGCCAGCGTGTGGCAGGAGAACACCGGGGAGCTGTTTTTT. Its translation: CASVWQENTGELFF.